This T cell receptor beta chain stems from a study of regulatory T cells in long-lasting Graves disease. For this clonotype: The antigen is unknown.

CDR3 size: 16 residues. Germline CDR1 WNHNN, CDR2 SYGVQD (reference sequence). V was clipped by 8 bases and J by 1 base; unmatched bases: 9. Time point noted: newly diagnosed GD, antithyroid drugs for less than 3 months. PBMCs were the source of the RNA used for TCR sequencing. Arm-PCR with iRepertoire HTBI primers amplified the CDR3 regions for these TCR beta libraries. Authors' methods: Samples revealed 62 TRBV and 14 TRBJ segments. One entry per CDR3 protein results from TCRdb running MiXCR on the multiplex PCR reads. TCRdb assigned the V and J calls; the authors' analysis was not used. The top ten hold less than 25% of the sample, which has approximately 210,000 distinct CDR3 sequences, around 16% seen once. Regarding the study as a whole: Accuracy was possibly reduced by small sample size. Newly diagnosed Graves' patients exceeded persistent ones in TCR diversity.

Sequenced here: peripheral blood mononuclear cells (PBMCs), sampled at new diagnosis, from a patient treated with antithyroid drugs. This clonotype was obtained from a female donor with Graves disease. The rearrangement links TRBV10-1 to TRBJ2-1; 9 bases line up with TRBD1. The CDR3 protein is CASLRRQGVSYNEQFF. In DNA form, the CDR3 reads TGCGCCAGCTTAAGGAGACAGGGGGTATCCTACAATGAGCAGTTCTTC.